One TCR beta chain is described in this entry. Its target antigen remains unknown. No base quality information exists; no much larger clone differs at one position. The sample comes from a study of blood T cell repertoires in COVID-19 (dated by TCRdb to 2018 to 2020). For context, the study as a whole: ImmuneRACE Cohort 3 recovered participants were defined by two consecutive negative NP/OP PCR tests, healthcare professional clearance, or symptom resolution. Samples from collaborators originated in the United States, Italy and Spain and spanned both the acute and convalescent phases of COVID-19. The material from the prospective study consisted of cDNA or gDNA derived from T cells, B-cell-depleted T cells, or PBMCs. The dataset comprised deeply sampled blood TCRbeta repertoires from subjects exposed to, actively infected with, or recovered from COVID-19. The repertoires were released in a freely available public database intended as a resource for research on the immune response to SARS-CoV-2. The samples were drawn from the first 160 participants of the ongoing ImmuneRACE study and from roughly 1,300 subjects provided by 6 global collaborators. The sample metadata nearly always contained a de-identified subject ID, COVID-19 status, age in years and sex. Where HLA class I and class II types were available, the types were taken from metadata supplied by the sample provider, not from assay-based typing. Here is what the overall study found, with its caveats: Clinical and demographic metadata were provided uncurated, with the amount varying by source and participant.

Participants in the prospective study were aged roughly 18 to 100 years, lived in 20 to 30 United States geographic areas, and enrolled through a virtual design. In the prospective study, cohorts were assigned on the basis of participant-reported clinical history obtained from a screening survey and a study questionnaire. In the prospective study, mobile phlebotomists collected whole blood, serum and a nasopharyngeal or oropharyngeal swab from each participant. Over an approximately 2-month period, participants in the prospective study had the option of providing additional blood draws and questionnaires. Prospective study blood samples were shipped either frozen or at room temperature before DNA extraction. TCRbeta CDR3 regions were amplified from genomic DNA by means of the immunoSEQ Assay, a bias-controlled multiplex PCR. On the authors' methods: The number of nucleated cells in each sample was estimated from the amplification of reference gene primers within the assay. To quantify the absolute abundance of each unique TCRbeta CDR3 rearrangement, sequence reads were collapsed and filtered. For each sample, productive Simpson clonality was calculated as the square root of Simpson's diversity index over productive rearrangements. TCRdb re-hosts the immuneACCESS table, in-frame sequences only. Its copies lack some clones; in the studies checked, an unresolved V gene accounts for under half of them, and the cause for the rest is not known. The V and J calls and the clone size are those of that table, but D and trimming were determined from the DNA. A total of 330,000 or so clones appear in this sample, approximately 89% of them only once. Of the sample, approximately 1.8% is held by the ten largest clones.

Sequencing was done on a sample of PBMCs or T cells enriched from blood (not recorded which). The receptor was isolated from a middle-aged man in a cohort exposed to, infected with or recovered from COVID-19 (not recorded which).

The DNA sequence is given as TGTGCCAGTAGTTCGAGAGCTAACTATGGCTACACCTTC. This gives the protein CASSSRANYGYTF. The chain is encoded by TRBV19 joined to TRBJ1-2, with no D gene named confidently. CDR3 length: 13 amino acids, cysteine to phenylalanine. Here the CDR3 DNA is all that survives: 39 bases in frame from base 1. CDR1 and CDR2 are read off the germline V gene (reference sequence) as LNHDA and SQIVND. A distance of 7 bases separates the germline ends of V and J, which lose 5 bases and 0 bases respectively.